This TCR beta chain was retrieved from a study of T cells in localized non-small cell lung cancer (dated by TCRdb to 2020 to 2021). Notes on the research overall: The study examined T cell repertoires in roughly 240 patients with early-stage NSCLC and compared tumors with uninvolved tumor-adjacent lungs. The cohort was made up of approximately 250 treatment-naive NSCLC patients whose localized lung tumors had been resected. NSCLC patients had a mean age of approximately 66 years, and around 140 were male and 85 to 110 female.

The immunoSEQ Assay was used to sequence TCR beta CDR3 regions from DNA. The authors processed their data as follows. To compute T cell density, TCR beta template counts were normalized to usable DNA, which was estimated by amplifying housekeeping genes. Richness was estimated using the preseqR package, with extrapolation to 400,000 templates for PBMC samples and to 120,000 templates for tissue samples. Clonality was defined as one minus Pielou's evenness. Differential abundance testing on productive amino-acid clonotypes, with a minimum total count of 5 and an alpha of 0.1, was used to identify tissue-enriched TCRs. The Jaccard Index and the Morisita Overlap Index were used to measure how much the repertoires overlapped between compartments. GLIPH clustered TCR beta CDR3s with public tetramer-defined viral CDR3s; viral motifs required at least three viral sequences plus V-gene enrichment. Held by TCRdb, this immuneACCESS table contains in-frame sequences only and omits some clones. Under half of the omission traces to an unresolved V gene where checked; the cause of the rest is unknown. V and J calls and clone size follow that table, whereas D and trimming were derived from the DNA. The sample has some 1,000 clones on record, 15% to 20% of them singletons. The leading ten clones occupy roughly 10% of the sample.

Study-wide findings and limitations: Because multi-region tumor sequencing was not performed, intratumor heterogeneity could not be ruled out. Because the study design was exploratory, TCR variables were selected using unadjusted p-values without false-discovery rate correction. Uninvolved tumor-adjacent lung showed the highest T cell clonality, higher than tumor, which suggests more focused antigenic responses in the uninvolved tumor-adjacent lung. Higher blood T cell density associated with longer overall survival, while higher adjacent-lung clonality associated with shorter survival. Of the top 100 tumor clones, a median of roughly 53 were detected in paired uninvolved adjacent lung; under 35 were also among that lung's top 100.

By share, this clone ranks as medium-sized (0.01 to 0.1%). The antigen it recognizes is unknown. Per-nucleotide qualities are absent, and no much larger clonotype sits a single base away. Inclusive of the bounding cysteine and phenylalanine, the CDR3 is 14 residues long. Only CDR3 DNA remains: 42 bases, in frame from the first base. The germline V gene sets CDR1 to MNHGY and CDR2 to SAAAGT. V and J lose 5 bases and 4 bases, and a span of 12 bases separates them. At diagnosis, tumor, uninvolved tumor-adjacent lung and peripheral blood were collected and then preserved as a mix of FFPE and fresh-frozen material.

The sequenced sample was lung tumor tissue, obtained before any cancer treatment. Recombination connected TRBV6-8 to TRBJ1-5, with the D segment identity uncertain. The receptor was isolated from a man between 40 and 69 years old with stage II squamous cell lung carcinoma. The CDR3 here reads CASSPANQNQPQHF. The DNA reads TGTGCCAGCAGTCCGGCTAACCAGAATCAGCCCCAGCATTTT.